What follows are 27 T cell receptor beta chains derived from one specimen sequenced in a study of technical replicates of blood from several donors. Measured with immunoSEQ multiplex PCR; TCRdb has only the in-frame clones, and not every one. The profile shows 9,500 to 15,000 clones, 92% of them singletons. Sequencing used PBMCs. Every receptor here comes from a human donor in good health.

J is TRBJ2-1 and V is TRBV10-3; TRBD2 agrees at 13 bases. With V trimmed by 2 bases and J by 0 bases, 7 bases remained unmatched. Germline V gene lookup returns CDR1 ENHRY and CDR2 SYGVKD. This CDR3 is 19 amino acids long. Written as DNA, the CDR3 is TGTGCCATCAGTGAGACTAGCGGGAGGGCCCCGAGCTCCTACAATGAGCAGTTCTTC. It translates to CAISETSGRAPSSYNEQFF.

The V call is TRBV5-4, the J call TRBJ1-1; D gene ambiguous. V was trimmed by 5 bases and J by 1 base, leaving 12 bases between them. In germline, CDR1 is SGHNT, CDR2 YYREEE (reference sequence). CDR3 size: 14 residues. The CDR3 here is CASRGWGANTEAFF. The CDR3 DNA follows: TGTGCCAGCAGGGGGTGGGGAGCGAACACTGAAGCTTTCTTT.

The V gene is TRBV6-6, the J gene TRBJ1-3; 7 bases are a match to TRBD1. This CDR3 is built from 16 residues. Unmatched junction bases numbered 12, after V lost 6 bases and J lost 4 bases. CDR1 is MNHNY and CDR2 is SVGAGI in the germline V gene (reference sequence). The DNA of the CDR3 is TGTGCCAGCAGCAACGTCGACAGGGATCTAGGAAACACCATATATTTT. Its protein is CASSNVDRDLGNTIYF.

This chain uses TRBV7-8 with TRBJ1-3; 9 positions agree with TRBD1. Germline CDR1 reads SGHVS; CDR2 reads FQNEAQ. Trimming removed 5 bases from V and 3 bases from J; junction bases left unmatched: 8. This CDR3 comprises 16 residues. Here the CDR3 reads CASSPLTGGLGNTIYF. The CDR3 DNA is TGTGCCAGCAGCCCGTTAACAGGGGGCCTTGGAAACACCATATATTTT. Drawing the rest from reference TRBV7-8 and TRBJ1-3, the complete variable domain is GAGVSQSPRYKVAKRGQDVALRCDPISGHVSLFWYQQALGQGPEFLTYFQNEAQLDKSGLPSDRFFAERPEGSVSTLKIQRTQQEDSAVYLCASSPLTGGLGNTIYFGEGSWLTVV.

V gene TRBV5-1 combines with J gene TRBJ2-3; D perhaps matches TRBD1 (5 bases). From germline, CDR1 is SGHRS and CDR2 YFSETQ. V was trimmed by 3 bases and J by 4 bases, leaving 9 bases between them. The CDR3 consists of 13 residues. This chain's CDR3 is CASSSGLPDTQYF. The CDR3 coding sequence is TGCGCCAGCAGCTCAGGGCTACCAGATACGCAGTATTTT. The full variable domain, completed using reference TRBV5-1 and TRBJ2-3, is KAGVTQTPRYLIKTRGQQVTLSCSPISGHRSVSWYQQTPGQGLQFLFEYFSETQRNKGNFPGRFSGRQFSNSRSEMNVSTLELGDSALYLCASSSGLPDTQYFGPGTRLTVL.

The rearrangement uses TRBV9 and TRBJ2-1, with TRBD2 identical over 8 bases. The V segment lost 4 bases and the J segment 0 bases; nucleotides outside the gene matches: 6. Germline CDR1 SGDLS, CDR2 YYNGEE. The CDR3 extends over 16 amino acids. The DNA of the CDR3 is TGTGCCAGCAGCATCCTCAGCGGGAGCTCCTACAATGAGCAGTTCTTC. This gives the protein CASSILSGSSYNEQFF.

The V call is TRBV29-1, the J call TRBJ2-5, with 8 bases lining up with TRBD1. With 6 bases clipped from V and 3 bases from J, the junction kept 3 bases outside the gene matches. CDR3 size: 12 residues. CDR1 and CDR2 from the germline V gene are SQVTM and ANQGSEA. CDR3 DNA sequence: TGCAGCGTCTCGGGACAGGAAGAGACCCAGTACTTC. It specifies CSVSGQEETQYF. Using reference TRBV29-1 and TRBJ2-5 for the parts outside the CDR3, the full variable domain is SAVISQKPSRDICQRGTSLTIQCQVDSQVTMMFWYRQQPGQSLTLIATANQGSEATYESGFVIDKFPISRPNLTFSTLTVSNMSPEDSSIYLCSVSGQEETQYFGPGTRLLVL.

The V and J genes are TRBV28 and TRBJ1-5; 9 bases line up with TRBD1. Losses at the gene ends were 4 bases for V and 5 bases for J; bases not matched to a gene: 6. This CDR3 spans 15 amino acids. CDR1 is MDHEN and CDR2 is SYDVKM in the germline V gene. The CDR3 region is CASSSDRGYDQPQHF. In nucleotides, the CDR3 is TGTGCCAGCAGTTCGGACAGGGGTTATGATCAGCCCCAGCATTTT.

This chain joins TRBV19 and TRBJ2-1; a possible D gene is TRBD1 (5 bases). This CDR3 spans 13 amino acids. V lost 4 bases and J lost 9, with 13 bases in between. Germline assignment: CDR1 LNHDA and CDR2 SQIVND (reference sequence). The CDR3 loop is CASSKTQGFEQFF. The CDR3 DNA is TGTGCCAGTAGTAAGACCCAGGGATTTGAGCAGTTCTTC. Full variable domain (remainder filled in from reference TRBV19 and TRBJ2-1): DGGITQSPKYLFRKEGQNVTLSCEQNLNHDAMYWYRQDPGQGLRLIYYSQIVNDFQKGDIAEGYSVSREKKESFPLTVTSAQKNPTAFYLCASSKTQGFEQFFGPGTRLTVL.

This rearrangement joins TRBV7-9 to TRBJ1-1, with unresolved D. The CDR3 totals 14 residues. The germline V gene has CDR1 SEHNR and CDR2 FQNEAQ (reference sequence). With 1 base removed from V and 6 bases from J, the gap between germline ends came to 12 bases. The CDR3 bases are TGTGCCAGCAGCTTAGGTTCGGGGATCGCTGAAGCTTTCTTT. It translates to CASSLGSGIAEAFF.

This clone was detected only once. The J gene is TRBJ1-4, the V gene TRBV2; D is ambiguous. Germline CDR1 and CDR2: SNHLY and FYNNEI. V lost 4 bases and J 5 bases, leaving 11 bases between the germline ends. The CDR3 covers 14 residues. CDR3 DNA: TGTGCCAGCAGTGCGGGGAGTCCGAATGAAAAACTGTTTTTT. This codes for CASSAGSPNEKLFF.

The rearrangement joins TRBV27 to TRBJ1-4; D may be TRBD1 (6 bases). Germline lookup yields CDR1 MNHEY and CDR2 SMNVEV (reference sequence). There are 12 residues in the CDR3. The germline V and J ends were trimmed by 3 bases and 8 bases, with 7 bases remaining between them. The CDR3 reads CASSFRGEKLFF. The CDR3 DNA sequence: TGTGCCAGCAGTTTCAGGGGAGAAAAACTGTTTTTT.

The rearrangement joins TRBV6-5 to TRBJ1-4, with a possible D match to TRBD1 (5 bases). CDR3 size: 14 residues. Trimming pared 8 bases from V and 5 bases from J, leaving 15 bases between. In germline, CDR1 is MNHEY, CDR2 SVGAGI. The CDR3 reads CASGLGDTNEKLFF. CDR3 DNA sequence: TGTGCCAGCGGCCTAGGGGATACCAATGAAAAACTGTTTTTT.

The genes are TRBV7-3 and TRBJ2-2; 10 bases align to TRBD1. Germline lookup yields CDR1 SGHTA and CDR2 FQGTGA. The CDR3 is 16 residues long. After removal of 0 bases from V and 6 bases from J, the junction contained 4 bases not matched to a gene. CDR3 residues: CASSLTGQGYSGELFF. CDR3 sequence (DNA): TGTGCCAGCAGCTTAACGGGACAGGGGTATTCCGGGGAGCTGTTTTTT.

The chain uses TRBV7-2 and TRBJ2-7, with 7 bases identical to TRBD2. V lost 5 bases to trimming and J lost 7 bases; unmatched junction nucleotides: 5. Looked up from germline, CDR1 is SGHTA and CDR2 is FQGNSA. This CDR3 contains 12 residues. CDR3 in amino acids: CASSRTLAEQYF. The CDR3 DNA follows: TGTGCCAGCAGCCGGACACTAGCGGAGCAGTACTTC.

V usage is TRBV6-4 and J usage is TRBJ1-3; TRBD1 is a possible D gene (6 bases). This CDR3 contains 15 residues. Germline V gene data show CDR1 as MRHNA and CDR2 as SNTAGT. Trimming removed 4 bases from V and 0 bases from J, with 10 bases in between. The CDR3 nucleotides read TGTGCCAGCAGTGGGACAGCGTACTCTGGAAACACCATATATTTT. Residues: CASSGTAYSGNTIYF.

The rearrangement joins TRBV28 to TRBJ2-7, with D possibly being TRBD1 (6 bases). Trimming took off 4 bases at V and 5 bases at J, with 18 bases between the two ends. Looked up from germline, CDR1 is MDHEN and CDR2 is SYDVKM. The CDR3 is 15 amino acids. The CDR3 DNA follows: TGTGCCAGCAGTTCCGGACAGTTTGATTGGCACGAGCAGTACTTC. Translating it yields CASSSGQFDWHEQYF.

This clone was detected only once. The chain joins TRBV19 to TRBJ2-1; 7 positions agree with TRBD2. Germline-derived CDR1 and CDR2 are LNHDA and SQIVND (reference sequence). Losses at the gene ends were 7 bases for V and 4 bases for J; bases not matched to a gene: 7. The CDR3 has 14 residues. The CDR3 is CASTSGDSYNEQFF. CDR3 nucleotide sequence: TGTGCCAGTACAAGCGGGGATTCATACAATGAGCAGTTCTTC.

The J gene is TRBJ2-7, the V gene TRBV28; 7 bases fit TRBD2. This CDR3 comprises 15 residues. Germline CDR1 and CDR2: MDHEN and SYDVKM. The J segment lost 0 bases and the V segment lost 8 bases, leaving 10 bases of the junction unmatched. CDR3 coding DNA: TGTGCCAGCGAGGCTAGCGGAGGGAGCTCCTACGAGCAGTACTTC. Its protein is CASEASGGSSYEQYF.

The V call is TRBV7-2, the J call TRBJ1-5, with TRBD1 matching over 8 bases. This CDR3 is 16 amino acids long. V was pared by 1 base and J by 5 bases, with 7 bases of the junction left unmatched. In germline, CDR1 is SGHTA, CDR2 FQGNSA. For the CDR3, the DNA is TGTGCCAGCAGCTTAGTGAGTACAGGGGGTCATCAGCCCCAGCATTTT. It encodes CASSLVSTGGHQPQHF.

The genes are TRBV7-8 and TRBJ2-1; D is unclear. Per the germline V gene, CDR1 is SGHVS and CDR2 is FQNEAQ. The CDR3 length is 16 residues. V was trimmed by 1 base and J by 3 bases, leaving 13 bases between them. The CDR3: CASSLDPFGVYNEQFF. The CDR3 DNA is TGTGCCAGCAGCTTAGACCCCTTCGGAGTCTACAATGAGCAGTTCTTC.

The chain carries TRBV10-1 and TRBJ2-7; TRBD2 aligns across 10 bases. The CDR3 totals 16 residues. J was trimmed by 3 bases and V by 2 bases; bases with no gene match: 7. Germline CDR1 WNHNN, CDR2 SYGVQD (reference sequence). CDR3 coding DNA: TGCGCCAGCAGTGAGGCTAGCGGGAGTGGCGGCTACGAGCAGTACTTC. It is translated as CASSEASGSGGYEQYF.

The V call is TRBV18, the J call TRBJ1-1, with 8 bases lining up with TRBD1. CDR3 length: 17 amino acids. Germline CDR1 is KGHSH and CDR2 is LQKENI. The V and J ends lost 3 bases and 4 bases, in that order; junction bases with no gene match: 13. The CDR3, as DNA: TGTGCCAGCTCACCCCGGACAGGGAGCGAGGTGGGCACTGAAGCTTTCTTT. It specifies CASSPRTGSEVGTEAFF.

V usage is TRBV5-1 and J usage is TRBJ2-1; 16 nucleotides match TRBD2. This CDR3 is 20 amino acids long. Germline CDR1 is SGHRS and CDR2 is YFSETQ. Germline trimming cut 10 bases from V and 0 bases from J; bases unmatched to any gene: 16. CDR3 bases: TGCGCCGATGGGACTAGCGGGAGGGCCTCCAACTCGAGCTCCTACAATGAGCAGTTCTTC. Translation: CADGTSGRASNSSSYNEQFF. Combining the CDR3 with reference TRBV5-1 and TRBJ2-1 gives the whole variable domain KAGVTQTPRYLIKTRGQQVTLSCSPISGHRSVSWYQQTPGQGLQFLFEYFSETQRNKGNFPGRFSGRQFSNSRSEMNVSTLELGDSALYLCADGTSGRASNSSSYNEQFFGPGTRLTVL.

This sequence joins TRBV5-1 and TRBJ2-7; 7 bases align to TRBD1. V gave up 3 bases and J gave up 3 bases; unmatched junction bases: 9. This CDR3 has 15 amino acids. Germline loops: CDR1 SGHRS, CDR2 YFSETQ. CDR3 in DNA: TGCGCCAGCAGCTCCACGACAGGGATTTTCTACGAGCAGTACTTC. Translated, it gives CASSSTTGIFYEQYF.

This clone occurred once. This chain uses TRBV20-1 with TRBJ2-7, with D unclear. The CDR3 totals 11 residues. Trimming removed 1 base at V and 3 bases at J, with 4 bases between. Germline V CDR1 and CDR2: DFQATT, SNEGSKA (reference sequence). CDR3 amino acids: CSARASYEQYF. The CDR3 DNA follows: TGCAGTGCTAGAGCGAGCTACGAGCAGTACTTC.

In this sample, this clone turned up once. The J gene is TRBJ2-3, the V gene TRBV28, with D tentatively TRBD1 (6 bases). The CDR3 extends over 15 amino acids. V shed 7 bases and J shed 6 bases, with 20 bases lying between them. Per germline, CDR1 MDHEN and CDR2 SYDVKM. CDR3 nucleotides: TGTGCCAGCATGCCTAGGGGGATGGGGTTCGATACGCAGTATTTT. Translation gives CASMPRGMGFDTQYF.